This TCR beta chain was obtained from a study of cytomegalovirus exposure and HLA in healthy donors. Whole-study results and caveats: One variant, a missense change in DCLRE1C, was linked in a later analysis to TCR beta V- and J-gene trimming. Later findings reportedly placed an Asian-associated ancestry cluster below the 666-donor mean for N-insertions.

CDR3 length equals 17 residues. V was pared by 3 bases and J by 5 bases, with 9 bases of the junction left unmatched. Germline V lookup: CDR1 LNHDA, CDR2 SQIVND (reference sequence). The PCR contained 60 Vbeta and 13 Jbeta primers. TCRdb's copy holds only in-frame clones and misses some; the assay was immunoSEQ multiplex PCR. Of 150,000 to 200,000 clones in the sample, around 68% were seen once. Turning to this clone: Its target is unknown.

Sequencing used PBMCs. The TCR sequence derives from a middle-aged woman in good health and CMV-seropositive. The chain employs TRBV19 and TRBJ2-3; the match to TRBD2 covers 12 bases. The CDR3 DNA reads TGTGCCAGTAGTATTCGGCCTAGCGGGAGGGCCGTAGATACGCAGTATTTT. This gives the protein CASSIRPSGRAVDTQYF.